The rows below give T cell receptor beta chains drawn from one sample of a study of T cells after yellow fever vaccination. TCRdb reprocessed the 5' RACE reads with MiXCR, giving one entry per CDR3 protein. Counted here are 400,000 to 450,000 distinct CDR3 sequences, approximately 18% occurring once; the ten biggest clones make up roughly a sixth. The sample in question was PBMCs, obtained before the yellow fever booster vaccination. Receptor source: a man aged 18 to 30 who received the YFV17D yellow fever vaccine. The conserved cysteine and the conserved F or W are not part of the CDR3 here. Rows may omit the clone size; those that give it use once, few, many or a size class.

V gene	clone size	J gene	CDR3 protein
TRBV7-2	few	TRBJ2-5	ASSLVGPRGETQY
TRBV20-1	-	TRBJ2-3	SAPEPTDTQY
TRBV20-1	-	TRBJ1-2	SASPYRGRPYGYT
TRBV7-2	few	TRBJ1-2	ASSLRPGPNYGYT
TRBV15	few	TRBJ1-2	ATSRDPPDIVYGYT
TRBV6-6	-	TRBJ1-1	ASSNRGNTEAF
TRBV30	-	TRBJ1-2	AFRGNGYT
TRBV5-1	few	TRBJ2-1	ASSSAPNTVRGNEQF
TRBV6-2/TRBV6-3	-	TRBJ1-5	ASRGTGGVGQPQH
TRBV12-3/TRBV12-4	few	TRBJ1-3	ASSLLGNGNTIY
TRBV6-6	few	TRBJ1-1	ASRPTGGATEAF
TRBV2	few	TRBJ2-1	ASRLPARGEQF
TRBV24-1	-	TRBJ2-3	ATSVTSGGADTQY
TRBV20-1	-	TRBJ2-1	SAGYQRGGEQF
TRBV5-1	few	TRBJ2-5	ASSPTAPGETQY
TRBV25-1	-	TRBJ2-7	ASSEPAQGDNEQY
TRBV4-1	-	TRBJ1-4	ASSQGRDREKKLF
TRBV28	few	TRBJ1-1	ASTLTGTGVEAF
TRBV7-9	few	TRBJ1-1	ASSLLQSNTEAF
TRBV12-3/TRBV12-4	-	TRBJ1-2	ASSFRREGGYT